The following is a T cell receptor beta chain sequence with its context. This entry belongs to a study of blood T cells in healthy people across ages. Germline V gene sequence: CDR1 MGHDK, CDR2 SYGVNS. The CDR3 is 11 residues long. Trimming cost V 10 bases and J 8 bases, with 14 bases left between them. Combining a sample-barcoded 5' primer with a J-beta primer mix, a second PCR ran for roughly 7 to 12 cycles. TCRdb ran MiXCR on the 5' RACE reads and lists one entry per CDR3 protein. The sample lists about 650,000 distinct CDR3 sequences; 45% to 60% were seen once. The sequencing input was blood. The gene calls are TRBV25-1 and TRBJ1-2; unclear D gene. The source of this sequence is a woman at least 80 years old in good health. CDR3 in amino acids: CATSEAGGYTF. The CDR3 DNA follows: TGTGCCACCTCCGAGGCTGGCGGCTACACCTTC.